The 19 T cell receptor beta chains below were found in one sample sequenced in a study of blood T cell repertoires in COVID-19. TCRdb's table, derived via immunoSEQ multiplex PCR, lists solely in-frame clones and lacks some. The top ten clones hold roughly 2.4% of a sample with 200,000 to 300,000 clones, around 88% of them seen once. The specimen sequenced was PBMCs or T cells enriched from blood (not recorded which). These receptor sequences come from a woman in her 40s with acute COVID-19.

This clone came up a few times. The CDR3 DNA sequence: TGTGCCATCAGTGAGACAGGAGATAGCAATCAGCCCCAGCATTTT. Amino acid sequence: CAISETGDSNQPQHF. J is TRBJ1-5 and V is TRBV10-3; maybe TRBD1 (5 bases). CDR1 and CDR2 from the germline V gene are ENHRY and SYGVKD. The V gene lost 2 bases and the J gene lost 0 bases, with 8 bases spanning the gap. This CDR3 has 15 residues.

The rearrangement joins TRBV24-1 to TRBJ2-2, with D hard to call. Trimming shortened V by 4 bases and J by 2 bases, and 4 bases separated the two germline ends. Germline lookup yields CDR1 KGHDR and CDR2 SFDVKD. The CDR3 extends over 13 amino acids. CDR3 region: CATSETNTGELFF. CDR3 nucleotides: TGTGCCACCAGTGAGACAAACACCGGGGAGCTGTTTTTT.

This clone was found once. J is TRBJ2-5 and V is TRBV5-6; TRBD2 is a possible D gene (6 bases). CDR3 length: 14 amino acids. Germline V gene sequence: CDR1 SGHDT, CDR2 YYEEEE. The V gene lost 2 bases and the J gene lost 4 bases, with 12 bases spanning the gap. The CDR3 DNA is TGTGCCAGCAGCTTATGGACTATTCGAGAGACCCAGTACTTC. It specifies CASSLWTIRETQYF.

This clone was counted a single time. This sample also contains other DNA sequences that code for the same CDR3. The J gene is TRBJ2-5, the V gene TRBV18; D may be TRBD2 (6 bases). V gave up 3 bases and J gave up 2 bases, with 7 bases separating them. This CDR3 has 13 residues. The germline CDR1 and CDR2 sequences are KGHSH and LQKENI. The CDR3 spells CASSPAGQETQYF. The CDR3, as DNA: TGTGCCAGCTCACCTGCGGGGCAAGAGACCCAGTACTTC.

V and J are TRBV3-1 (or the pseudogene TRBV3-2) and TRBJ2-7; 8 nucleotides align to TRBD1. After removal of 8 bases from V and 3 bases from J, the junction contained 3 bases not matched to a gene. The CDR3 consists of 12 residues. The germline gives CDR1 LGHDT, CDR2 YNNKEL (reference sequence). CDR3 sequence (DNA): TGTGCCAGCGGACAGGGTGTCTACGAGCAGTACTTC. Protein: CASGQGVYEQYF.

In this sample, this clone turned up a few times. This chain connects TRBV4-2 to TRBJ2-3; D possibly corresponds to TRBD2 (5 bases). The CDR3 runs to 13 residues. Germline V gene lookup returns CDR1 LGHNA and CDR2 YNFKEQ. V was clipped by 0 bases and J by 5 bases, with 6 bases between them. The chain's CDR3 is CASSQDRGDTQYF. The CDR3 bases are TGTGCCAGCAGCCAAGATCGGGGAGATACGCAGTATTTT.

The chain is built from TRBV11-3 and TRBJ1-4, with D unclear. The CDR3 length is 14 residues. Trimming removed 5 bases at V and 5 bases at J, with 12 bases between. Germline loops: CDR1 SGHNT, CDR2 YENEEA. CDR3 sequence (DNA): TGTGCCAGCAGCAACGGGTACGAGAATGAAAAACTGTTTTTT. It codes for CASSNGYENEKLFF.

CDR3 region: CASSGDRGGQPQHF. CDR3 nucleotide sequence: TGTGCCAGCAGCGGGGACAGGGGTGGACAGCCCCAGCATTTT. The V and J genes are TRBV7-8 and TRBJ1-5; 10 bases match TRBD1. The CDR3 is 14 amino acids. Germline lookup yields CDR1 SGHVS and CDR2 FQNEAQ. Trimming took 5 bases from V and 7 from J; bases not matched to a gene: 5. The full variable domain, its missing parts supplied by reference TRBV7-8 and TRBJ1-5, is GAGVSQSPRYKVAKRGQDVALRCDPISGHVSLFWYQQALGQGPEFLTYFQNEAQLDKSGLPSDRFFAERPEGSVSTLKIQRTQQEDSAVYLCASSGDRGGQPQHFGDGTRLSIL.

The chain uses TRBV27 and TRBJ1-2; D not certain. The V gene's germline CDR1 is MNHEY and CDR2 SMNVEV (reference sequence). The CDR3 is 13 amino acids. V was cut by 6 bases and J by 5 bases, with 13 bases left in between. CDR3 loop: CASSLRSGYGYTF. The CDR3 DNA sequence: TGTGCCAGCAGCTTGAGGTCGGGGTATGGCTACACCTTC.

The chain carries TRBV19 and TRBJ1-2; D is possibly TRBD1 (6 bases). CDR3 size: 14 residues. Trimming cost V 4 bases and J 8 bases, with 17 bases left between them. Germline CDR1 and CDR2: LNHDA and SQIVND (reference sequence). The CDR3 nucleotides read TGTGCCAGTAGTACAGGACAGAGGAGGAGAGGCTACACCTTC. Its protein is CASSTGQRRRGYTF.

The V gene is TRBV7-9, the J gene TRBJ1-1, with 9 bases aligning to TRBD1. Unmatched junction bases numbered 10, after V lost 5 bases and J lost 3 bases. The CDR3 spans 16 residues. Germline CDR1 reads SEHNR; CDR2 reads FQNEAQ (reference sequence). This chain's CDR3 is CASSPGTGFFYTEAFF. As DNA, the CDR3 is TGTGCCAGCAGCCCCGGGACAGGGTTTTTTTACACTGAAGCTTTCTTT.

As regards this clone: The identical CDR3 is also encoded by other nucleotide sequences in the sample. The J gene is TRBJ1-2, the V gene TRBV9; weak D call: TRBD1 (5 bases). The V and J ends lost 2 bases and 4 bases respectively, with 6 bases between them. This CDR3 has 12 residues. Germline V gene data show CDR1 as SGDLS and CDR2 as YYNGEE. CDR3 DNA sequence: TGTGCCAGCAGCGTGCAGGGCTATGGCTACACCTTC. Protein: CASSVQGYGYTF.

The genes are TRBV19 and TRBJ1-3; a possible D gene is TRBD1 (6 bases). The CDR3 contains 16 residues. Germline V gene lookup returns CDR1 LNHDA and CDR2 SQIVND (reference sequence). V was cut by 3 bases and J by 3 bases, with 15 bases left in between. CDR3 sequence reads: CASSMWAGVYGNTIYF. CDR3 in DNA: TGTGCCAGTAGTATGTGGGCAGGGGTATATGGAAACACCATATATTTT.

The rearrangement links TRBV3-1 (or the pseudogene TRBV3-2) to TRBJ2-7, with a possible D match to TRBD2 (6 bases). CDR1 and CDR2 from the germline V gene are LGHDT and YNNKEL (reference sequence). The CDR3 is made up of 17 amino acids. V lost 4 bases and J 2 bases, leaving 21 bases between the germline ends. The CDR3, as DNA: TGTGCCAGCAGCCTTGGTGCGCGGGGCGGCCGTACCTACGAGCAGTACTTC. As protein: CASSLGARGGRTYEQYF.

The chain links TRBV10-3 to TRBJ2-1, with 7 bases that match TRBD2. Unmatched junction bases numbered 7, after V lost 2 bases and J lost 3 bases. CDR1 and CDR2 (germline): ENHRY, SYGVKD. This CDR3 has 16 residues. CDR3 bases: TGTGCCATCAGTGAGGGTCGCGGGACTAACTACAATGAGCAGTTCTTC. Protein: CAISEGRGTNYNEQFF.

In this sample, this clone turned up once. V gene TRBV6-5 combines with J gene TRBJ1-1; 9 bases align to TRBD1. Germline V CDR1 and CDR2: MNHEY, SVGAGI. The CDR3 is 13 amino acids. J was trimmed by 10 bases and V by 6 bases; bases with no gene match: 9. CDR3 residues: CASSEGTGRGAFF. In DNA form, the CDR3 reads TGTGCCAGCAGCGAGGGGACAGGGCGAGGAGCTTTCTTT.

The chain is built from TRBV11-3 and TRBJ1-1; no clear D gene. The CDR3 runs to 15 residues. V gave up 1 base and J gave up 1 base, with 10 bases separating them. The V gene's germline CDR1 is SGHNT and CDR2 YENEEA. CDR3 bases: TGTGCCAGCAGCTTAGTTGGGCAGTGGAACACTGAAGCTTTCTTT. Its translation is CASSLVGQWNTEAFF.

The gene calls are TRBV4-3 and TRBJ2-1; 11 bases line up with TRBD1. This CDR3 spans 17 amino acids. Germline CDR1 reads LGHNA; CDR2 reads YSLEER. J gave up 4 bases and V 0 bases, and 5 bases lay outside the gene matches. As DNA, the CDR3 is TGCGCCAGCAGCCAAGAAGGAGGGACAGGGGGGTACAATGAGCAGTTCTTC. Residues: CASSQEGGTGGYNEQFF.

CDR3 protein: CASSYEPGTNYGYTF. The CDR3 DNA sequence: TGTGCCAGCAGTTACGAGCCCGGGACTAACTATGGCTACACCTTC. The chain has TRBV6-5 and TRBJ1-2, with D unclear. With 2 bases removed from V and 0 bases from J, the gap between germline ends came to 10 bases. Germline V gives CDR1 MNHEY, CDR2 SVGAGI. This CDR3 contains 15 residues.